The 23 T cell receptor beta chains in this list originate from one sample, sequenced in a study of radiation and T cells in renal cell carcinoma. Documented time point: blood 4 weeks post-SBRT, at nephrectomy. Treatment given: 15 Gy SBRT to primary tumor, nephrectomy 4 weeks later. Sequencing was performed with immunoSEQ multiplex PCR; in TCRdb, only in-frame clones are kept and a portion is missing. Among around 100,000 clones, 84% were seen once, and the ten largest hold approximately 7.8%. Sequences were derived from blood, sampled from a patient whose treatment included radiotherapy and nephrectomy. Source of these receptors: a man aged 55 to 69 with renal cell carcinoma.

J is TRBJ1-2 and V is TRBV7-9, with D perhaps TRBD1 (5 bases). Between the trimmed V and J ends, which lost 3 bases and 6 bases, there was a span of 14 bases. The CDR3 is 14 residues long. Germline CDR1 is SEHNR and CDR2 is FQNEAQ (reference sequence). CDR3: CASSFQEGAHGYTF. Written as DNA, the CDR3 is TGTGCCAGCAGCTTCCAGGAAGGGGCACATGGCTACACCTTC.

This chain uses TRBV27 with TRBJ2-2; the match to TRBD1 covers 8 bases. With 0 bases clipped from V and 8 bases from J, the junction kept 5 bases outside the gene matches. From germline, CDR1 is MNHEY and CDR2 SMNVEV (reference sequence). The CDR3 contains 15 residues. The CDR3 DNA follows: TGTGCCAGCAGTTTATCCCCGGACAGGGTGGGGGAGCTGTTTTTT. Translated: CASSLSPDRVGELFF.

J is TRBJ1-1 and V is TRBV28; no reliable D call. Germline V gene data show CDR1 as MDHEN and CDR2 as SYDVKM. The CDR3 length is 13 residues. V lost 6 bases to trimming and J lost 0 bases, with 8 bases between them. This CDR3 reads CASSPVMNTEAFF. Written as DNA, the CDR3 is TGTGCCAGCAGCCCGGTGATGAACACTGAAGCTTTCTTT.

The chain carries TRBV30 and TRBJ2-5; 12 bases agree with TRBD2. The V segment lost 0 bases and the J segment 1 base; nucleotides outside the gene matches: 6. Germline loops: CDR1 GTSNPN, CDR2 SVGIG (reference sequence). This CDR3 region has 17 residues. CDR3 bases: TGTGCCTGGAGTGTATCCCGGACTAGCGGGACCCAAGAGACCCAGTACTTC. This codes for CAWSVSRTSGTQETQYF.

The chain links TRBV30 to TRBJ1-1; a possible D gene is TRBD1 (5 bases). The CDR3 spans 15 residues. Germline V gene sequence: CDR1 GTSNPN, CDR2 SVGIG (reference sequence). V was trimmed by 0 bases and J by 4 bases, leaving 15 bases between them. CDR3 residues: CAWSVQLGEATEAFF. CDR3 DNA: TGTGCCTGGAGTGTACAATTAGGGGAGGCCACTGAAGCTTTCTTT.

The CDR3 region is CARGGEYGYGYTF. The CDR3, as DNA: TGTGCTAGGGGGGGTGAGTACGGATATGGCTACACCTTC. The V gene is TRBV12-5, the J gene TRBJ1-2, with D perhaps TRBD1 (5 bases). Trimming pared 9 bases from V and 5 bases from J, leaving 16 bases between. Germline V gene data show CDR1 as LGHNT and CDR2 as FRNRAP. The CDR3 consists of 13 residues.

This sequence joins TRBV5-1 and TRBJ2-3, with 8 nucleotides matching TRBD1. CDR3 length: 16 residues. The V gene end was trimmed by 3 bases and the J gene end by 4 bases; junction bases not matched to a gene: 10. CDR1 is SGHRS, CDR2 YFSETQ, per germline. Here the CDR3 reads CASSWTRGQASDTQYF. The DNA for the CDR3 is TGCGCCAGCAGCTGGACTCGGGGACAGGCATCAGATACGCAGTATTTT.

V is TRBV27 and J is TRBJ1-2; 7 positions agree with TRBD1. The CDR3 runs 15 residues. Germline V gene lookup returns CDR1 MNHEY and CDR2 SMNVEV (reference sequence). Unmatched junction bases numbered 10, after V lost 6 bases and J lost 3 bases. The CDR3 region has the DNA TGTGCCAGCAGCCTAGGTTCAGGGGGGTACTATGGCTACACCTTC. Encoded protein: CASSLGSGGYYGYTF.

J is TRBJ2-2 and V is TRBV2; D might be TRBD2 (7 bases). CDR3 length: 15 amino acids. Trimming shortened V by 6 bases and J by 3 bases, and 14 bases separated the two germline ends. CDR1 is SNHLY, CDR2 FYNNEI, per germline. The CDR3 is CASRGQRGDTGELFF. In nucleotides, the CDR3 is TGTGCCAGCAGGGGACAACGGGGGGACACCGGGGAGCTGTTTTTT.

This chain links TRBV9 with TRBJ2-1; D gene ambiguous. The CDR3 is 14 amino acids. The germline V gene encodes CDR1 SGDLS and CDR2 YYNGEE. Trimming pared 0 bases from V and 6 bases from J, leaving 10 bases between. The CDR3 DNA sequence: TGTGCCAGCAGCGTAGGGGTAGCTACCAATGAGCAGTTCTTC. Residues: CASSVGVATNEQFF.

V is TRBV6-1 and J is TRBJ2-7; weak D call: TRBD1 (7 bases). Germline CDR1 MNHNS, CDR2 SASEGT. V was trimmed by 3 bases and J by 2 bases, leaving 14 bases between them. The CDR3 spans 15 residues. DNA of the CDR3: TGTGCCAGCAGTGAGTATCAGGGGGGACCCTACGAGCAGTACTTC. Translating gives CASSEYQGGPYEQYF.

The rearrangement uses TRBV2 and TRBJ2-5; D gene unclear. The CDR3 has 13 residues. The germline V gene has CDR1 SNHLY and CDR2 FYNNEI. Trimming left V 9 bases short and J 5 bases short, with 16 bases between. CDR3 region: CASQGRTGETQYF. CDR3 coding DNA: TGTGCCAGTCAAGGACGGACCGGGGAGACCCAGTACTTC. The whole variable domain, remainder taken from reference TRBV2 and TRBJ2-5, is EPEVTQTPSHQVTQMGQEVILRCVPISNHLYFYWYRQILGQKVEFLVSFYNNEISEKSEIFDDQFSVERPDGSNFTLKIRSTKLEDSAMYFCASQGRTGETQYFGPGTRLLVL.

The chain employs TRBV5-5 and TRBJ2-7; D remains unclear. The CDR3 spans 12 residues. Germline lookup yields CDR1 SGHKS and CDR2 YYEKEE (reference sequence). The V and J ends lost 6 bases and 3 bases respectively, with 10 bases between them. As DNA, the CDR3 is TGTGCCAGCAACCCGGCGAACTACGAGCAGTACTTC. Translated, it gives CASNPANYEQYF.

The CDR3: CASSLARERIRPQETQYF. CDR3 coding DNA: TGTGCCAGCAGCTTAGCACGAGAGCGGATAAGACCCCAAGAGACCCAGTACTTC. The chain is built from TRBV7-8 and TRBJ2-5; D possibly corresponds to TRBD2 (5 bases). The germline V gene has CDR1 SGHVS and CDR2 FQNEAQ. V lost 0 bases, J lost 1 base, and 18 bases lay in between. The CDR3 is made up of 18 amino acids.

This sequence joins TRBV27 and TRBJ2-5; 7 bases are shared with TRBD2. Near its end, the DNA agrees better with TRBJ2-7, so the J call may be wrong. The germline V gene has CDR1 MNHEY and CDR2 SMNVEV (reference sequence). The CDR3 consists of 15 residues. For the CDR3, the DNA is TGTGCCAGCAGTATCACAGGCGGGAGCTCCTACGAGCAGTACTTC. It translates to CASSITGGSSYEQYF.

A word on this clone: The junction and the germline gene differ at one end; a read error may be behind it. The CDR3 loop reads CAGRRAGWEKLFF. The CDR3 DNA reads TGTGCCGGCAGACGGGCAGGGTGGGAAAAACTGTTTTTT. The chain couples TRBV28 to TRBJ1-4; possible D gene TRBD1, 5 bases. The germline V gene has CDR1 MDHEN and CDR2 SYDVKM. This CDR3 has 13 amino acids.

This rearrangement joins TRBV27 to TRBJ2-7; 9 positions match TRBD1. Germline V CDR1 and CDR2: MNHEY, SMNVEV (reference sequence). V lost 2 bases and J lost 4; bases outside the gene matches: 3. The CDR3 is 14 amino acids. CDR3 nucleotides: TGTGCCAGCAGTTTAGGACAGGGGTATTACGAGCAGTACTTC. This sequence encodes CASSLGQGYYEQYF.

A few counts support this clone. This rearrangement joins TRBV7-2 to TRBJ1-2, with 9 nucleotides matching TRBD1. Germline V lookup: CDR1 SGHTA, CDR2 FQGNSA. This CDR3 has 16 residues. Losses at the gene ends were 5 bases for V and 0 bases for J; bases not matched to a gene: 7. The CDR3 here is CASSQGGQGANYGYTF. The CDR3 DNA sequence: TGTGCCAGCAGCCAAGGGGGACAGGGAGCTAACTATGGCTACACCTTC.

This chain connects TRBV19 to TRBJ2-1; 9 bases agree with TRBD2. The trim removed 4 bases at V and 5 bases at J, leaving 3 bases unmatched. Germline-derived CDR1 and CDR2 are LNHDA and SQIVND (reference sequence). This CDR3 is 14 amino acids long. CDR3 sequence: CASSTVAGDNEQFF. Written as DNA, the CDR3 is TGTGCCAGTAGTACCGTAGCGGGAGACAATGAGCAGTTCTTC.

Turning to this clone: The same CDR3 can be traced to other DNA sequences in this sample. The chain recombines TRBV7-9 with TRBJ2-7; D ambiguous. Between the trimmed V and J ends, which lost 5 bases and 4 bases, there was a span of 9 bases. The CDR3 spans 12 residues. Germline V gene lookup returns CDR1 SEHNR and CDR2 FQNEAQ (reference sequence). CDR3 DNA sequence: TGTGCCAGCAGCCCGGGCCTATACGAGCAGTACTTC. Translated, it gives CASSPGLYEQYF.

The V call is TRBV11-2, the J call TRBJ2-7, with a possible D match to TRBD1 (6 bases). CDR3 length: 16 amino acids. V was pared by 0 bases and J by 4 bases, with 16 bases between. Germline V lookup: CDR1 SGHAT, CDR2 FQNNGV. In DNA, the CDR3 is TGTGCCAGCAGCTTAGAATGGACAGTAAAGGTTTACGAGCAGTACTTC. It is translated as CASSLEWTVKVYEQYF.

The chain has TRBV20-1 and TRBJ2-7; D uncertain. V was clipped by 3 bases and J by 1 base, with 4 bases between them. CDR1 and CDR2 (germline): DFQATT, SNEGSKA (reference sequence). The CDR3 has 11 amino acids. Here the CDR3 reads CSASGSYEQYF. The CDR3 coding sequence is TGCAGTGCTAGCGGATCCTACGAGCAGTACTTC.

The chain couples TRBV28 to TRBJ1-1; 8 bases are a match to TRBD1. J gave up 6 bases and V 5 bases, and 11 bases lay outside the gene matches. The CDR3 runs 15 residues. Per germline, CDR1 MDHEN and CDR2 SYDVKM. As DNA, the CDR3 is TGTGCCAGCAGTCGGCCAACAGGGGGAAGTGCTGAAGCTTTCTTT. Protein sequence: CASSRPTGGSAEAFF.